Each of the 23 T cell receptor beta chains below was sequenced from the same sample in a study of blood T cell repertoires in COVID-19. The protocol was immunoSEQ multiplex PCR, while the TCRdb copy is restricted to in-frame clones and leaves out a portion. The data contain about 160,000 clones, over 75% of them seen just once; the ten biggest clones take up 11%. Specimen: peripheral blood. The receptors stem from a man aged 55 to 69 with active or convalescent COVID-19.

The chain recombines TRBV19 with TRBJ2-1, with a tentative D call TRBD2 (6 bases). Germline loops: CDR1 LNHDA, CDR2 SQIVND (reference sequence). Trimming cost V 1 base and J 2 bases, with 12 bases left between them. The CDR3 is made up of 16 amino acids. CDR3 nucleotide sequence: TGTGCCAGTAGTATAGGGGCGGGGTCACCCTACAATGAGCAGTTCTTC. Translation gives CASSIGAGSPYNEQFF.

This clone was detected only once. This chain joins TRBV6-2 or TRBV6-3 and TRBJ2-5, with 9 bases identical to TRBD1. After removal of 1 base from V and 5 bases from J, the junction contained 5 bases not matched to a gene. CDR3 size: 15 residues. Germline V gives CDR1 MNHEY, CDR2 SVGEGT. CDR3 loop: CASSYLGQGAETQYF. The CDR3 coding sequence is TGTGCCAGCAGTTACTTGGGACAGGGTGCCGAGACCCAGTACTTC.

The gene calls are TRBV2 and TRBJ1-1; no clear D gene. The V gene lost 4 bases and the J gene lost 10 bases, with 19 bases spanning the gap. Germline V gene sequence: CDR1 SNHLY, CDR2 FYNNEI. The CDR3 runs to 14 residues. The CDR3 nucleotides read TGTGCCAGCAGTGCGGACGCGGGCAGTAGAGGAGCTTTCTTT. Protein sequence: CASSADAGSRGAFF.

This sequence joins TRBV28 and TRBJ1-6; 7 bases agree with TRBD1. The CDR3 extends over 14 amino acids. Germline CDR1 reads MDHEN; CDR2 reads SYDVKM. V lost 10 bases, J lost 7 bases, and 10 bases stayed unmatched. The DNA for the CDR3 is TGTGCCATTTCGTCCGGGACAGTAAATTCACCCCTCCACTTT. It is translated as CAISSGTVNSPLHF.

The count of this clone is one. V and J are TRBV11-3 and TRBJ2-1; 7 nucleotides line up with TRBD1. CDR3 length equals 17 residues. V lost 0 bases to trimming and J lost 0 bases; unmatched junction nucleotides: 5. Germline CDR1 SGHNT, CDR2 YENEEA. DNA for the CDR3: TGTGCCAGCAGCTTAGAACCAGGGGGTTCCTCCTACAATGAGCAGTTCTTC. Translation gives CASSLEPGGSSYNEQFF.

The rearrangement uses TRBV5-1 and TRBJ2-3, with TRBD1 as a possible D gene (6 bases). Between the trimmed V and J ends, which lost 3 bases and 2 bases, there was a span of 16 bases. Per germline, CDR1 SGHRS and CDR2 YFSETQ. The CDR3 runs to 16 residues. As DNA, the CDR3 is TGCGCCAGCAGCTCCGGGACAAAAGGGTCCACAGATACGCAGTATTTT. This sequence encodes CASSSGTKGSTDTQYF.

The chain recombines TRBV4-1 with TRBJ2-7; 8 nucleotides agree with TRBD1. From germline, CDR1 is MGHRA and CDR2 YSYEKL. There are 16 residues in the CDR3. The V gene end was trimmed by 4 bases and the J gene end by 3 bases; junction bases not matched to a gene: 11. CDR3 in amino acids: CASSPRGQGAIYEQYF. The CDR3 DNA follows: TGCGCCAGCAGCCCGAGGGGGCAGGGGGCCATCTACGAGCAGTACTTC.

The CDR3 region has the DNA TGTGCCAGCTCATGGGACACTCCACCCCTCCACTTT. Encoded protein: CASSWDTPPLHF. V is TRBV2 and J is TRBJ1-6; tentative D call: TRBD1 (6 bases). The V end was cut by 8 bases, the J end by 11 bases, with 13 bases between. CDR3 size: 12 residues. Per germline, CDR1 SNHLY and CDR2 FYNNEI.

This clone was counted a few times. The chain carries TRBV12-3 or TRBV12-4 and TRBJ2-1; D gene unclear. This CDR3 is 12 amino acids long. Deletions cut 6 bases from V and 8 bases from J, with 11 bases between. The CDR3 region has the DNA TGTGCCAGCAGCTATACTCGGGATGAGCAGTTCTTC. Translated: CASSYTRDEQFF.

This clone is medium-sized. This rearrangement joins TRBV2 to TRBJ1-2, with D hard to call. Trimming took off 7 bases at V and 4 bases at J, with 16 bases between the two ends. CDR3 length: 14 amino acids. Germline V gives CDR1 SNHLY, CDR2 FYNNEI. CDR3 sequence: CASTRHSSAYGYTF. The CDR3 DNA follows: TGTGCCAGCACGAGGCACTCCAGTGCCTATGGCTACACCTTC.

The chain has TRBV5-4 and TRBJ1-1; the D gene is possibly TRBD1 (6 bases). The V end was cut by 5 bases, the J end by 4 bases, with 6 bases between. The CDR3 is 11 amino acids. Germline values: CDR1 SGHNT, CDR2 YYREEE (reference sequence). DNA for the CDR3: TGTGCCAGCAGGGGGGCCACTGAAGCTTTCTTT. Its protein product is CASRGATEAFF.

The chain joins TRBV5-3 to TRBJ1-4; D gene uncertain. Being an ORF, TRBV5-3 has a function that is uncertain. The CDR3 spans 12 residues. V shed 4 bases and J shed 8 bases, with 9 bases lying between them. The CDR3 loop is CARSIRQEKLFF. In DNA form, the CDR3 reads TGTGCCAGAAGCATTAGACAAGAAAAACTGTTTTTT.

The chain recombines TRBV4-1 with TRBJ2-5, with TRBD1 matching 8 bases. CDR3 length: 15 amino acids. V dropped 4 bases and J dropped 4; count of bases not matched to a gene: 8. The germline CDR1 and CDR2 sequences are MGHRA and YSYEKL. The CDR3 DNA sequence: TGCGCCAGCAGCCTAACCGTAACAGGGGGAGAGACCCAGTACTTC. It yields the protein CASSLTVTGGETQYF.

About this clone itself: Other DNA sequences within the sample encode an identical CDR3. The rearrangement links TRBV2 to TRBJ2-3; 8 nucleotides match TRBD2. Germline V gene data show CDR1 as SNHLY and CDR2 as FYNNEI. The junction had 2 bases not matched to a gene; V was cut back by 9 bases and J by 0 bases. The CDR3 extends over 13 amino acids. CDR3 DNA sequence: TGTGCCAGTAGCGGGGAAAGCACAGATACGCAGTATTTT. It translates to CASSGESTDTQYF.

The rearrangement joins TRBV24-1 to TRBJ2-6; 7 bases are shared with TRBD2. The CDR3 extends over 16 amino acids. In germline, CDR1 is KGHDR, CDR2 SFDVKD. J gave up 2 bases and V 7 bases, and 7 bases lay outside the gene matches. This chain's CDR3 is CATSGGRSPGANVLTF. In nucleotides, the CDR3 is TGTGCCACCAGCGGGGGGAGGTCTCCTGGGGCCAACGTCCTGACTTTC.

The chain is built from TRBV7-9 and TRBJ2-1; tentatively, D is TRBD2 (7 bases). Trimming shortened V by 5 bases and J by 7 bases, and 15 bases separated the two germline ends. The CDR3 is 14 residues long. CDR1 and CDR2 (germline): SEHNR, FQNEAQ (reference sequence). CDR3 nucleotides: TGTGCCAGCAGCCCGCGGGGGCAGGTTAATGAGCAGTTCTTC. This gives the protein CASSPRGQVNEQFF. Using reference TRBV7-9 and TRBJ2-1 for the parts outside the CDR3, the full variable domain is DTGVSQNPRHKITKRGQNVTFRCDPISEHNRLYWYRQTLGQGPEFLTYFQNEAQLEKSRLLSDRFSAERPKGSFSTLEIQRTEQGDSAMYLCASSPRGQVNEQFFGPGTRLTVL.

CDR3 DNA sequence: TGTGCCAGCAGGGTACCCGAGGGCTATGGCTACACCTTC. Protein product: CASRVPEGYGYTF. J is TRBJ1-2 and V is TRBV28, with no clear D. The CDR3 covers 13 residues. CDR1 and CDR2 from the germline V gene are MDHEN and SYDVKM. V lost 6 bases, J lost 4 bases, and 12 bases lay in between.

This chain joins TRBV7-2 and TRBJ2-1; 8 nucleotides match TRBD1. Germline V lookup: CDR1 SGHTA, CDR2 FQGNSA. With 6 bases clipped from V and 3 bases from J, the junction kept 7 bases outside the gene matches. This CDR3 comprises 15 residues. The CDR3 spells CASSVQGGSYNEQFF. CDR3 nucleotides: TGTGCCAGCAGTGTACAGGGGGGAAGCTACAATGAGCAGTTCTTC. The entire variable domain, with the rest obtained from reference TRBV7-2 and TRBJ2-1, is as follows: GAGVSQSPSNKVTEKGKDVELRCDPISGHTALYWYRQSLGQGLEFLIYFQGNSAPDKSGLPSDRFSAERTGGSVSTLTIQRTQQEDSAVYLCASSVQGGSYNEQFFGPGTRLTVL.

V usage is TRBV6-6 and J usage is TRBJ2-7, with D possibly being TRBD1 (6 bases). The CDR3 spans 14 residues. With 6 bases removed from V and 1 base from J, the gap between germline ends came to 13 bases. Looked up from germline, CDR1 is MNHNY and CDR2 is SVGAGI (reference sequence). The CDR3 sequence is CASRAWDTSYEQYF. CDR3 nucleotide sequence: TGTGCCAGCAGAGCGTGGGACACTTCCTACGAGCAGTACTTC.

The gene calls are TRBV7-8 and TRBJ2-1; no firm D call. CDR3 length equals 11 residues. The germline CDR1 and CDR2 sequences are SGHVS and FQNEAQ. V lost 4 bases and J 9 bases, leaving 7 bases between the germline ends. CDR3 amino acids: CASSSLVEQFF. In nucleotides, the CDR3 is TGTGCCAGCAGCTCTCTAGTTGAGCAGTTCTTC. Looking up the rest from reference TRBV7-8 and TRBJ2-1 gives the full variable domain: GAGVSQSPRYKVAKRGQDVALRCDPISGHVSLFWYQQALGQGPEFLTYFQNEAQLDKSGLPSDRFFAERPEGSVSTLKIQRTQQEDSAVYLCASSSLVEQFFGPGTRLTVL.

This clone was observed a single time. The chain links TRBV2 to TRBJ2-5; D gene unclear. Looked up from germline, CDR1 is SNHLY and CDR2 is FYNNEI. Trimming removed 9 bases from V and 1 base from J, with 9 bases in between. The CDR3 runs 12 residues. CDR3 residues: CARAAVQETQYF. DNA for the CDR3: TGTGCCAGGGCGGCAGTCCAAGAGACCCAGTACTTC.

The chain couples TRBV18 to TRBJ2-2; weak D call: TRBD2 (5 bases). CDR3 length equals 14 residues. Per germline, CDR1 KGHSH and CDR2 LQKENI. Trimming took off 2 bases at V and 6 bases at J, with 10 bases between the two ends. The CDR3 DNA sequence: TGTGCCAGCTCACCAGGGGAGTCGTCCGGGGAGCTGTTTTTT. Translated, it gives CASSPGESSGELFF.

This clone turned up a few times. V usage is TRBV11-3 and J usage is TRBJ2-7; 7 bases are shared with TRBD2. The germline V gene has CDR1 SGHNT and CDR2 YENEEA. There are 13 residues in the CDR3. The junction had 1 base not matched to a gene; V was cut back by 5 bases and J by 0 bases. CDR3 amino acids: CASSPGGSYEQYF. Here the CDR3 DNA reads TGTGCCAGCAGCCCGGGGGGCTCCTACGAGCAGTACTTC.